A single sample is the source of the 20 T cell receptor beta chains below, sequenced in a study of blood T cell repertoires in COVID-19. TCRdb keeps only in-frame clones here, not all; method: immunoSEQ multiplex PCR. This sample has about 60,000 clones, with roughly 82% found just once. The sample consisted of peripheral blood. All receptors derive from a human donor in a cohort sampled during active COVID-19.

This chain connects TRBV10-3 to TRBJ1-5; unclear D gene. The V end was cut by 0 bases, the J end by 2 bases, with 8 bases between. CDR1 ENHRY and CDR2 SYGVKD come from the germline V gene. This CDR3 spans 15 amino acids. The CDR3 nucleotides are TGTGCCATCAGTGAGTCCACAGCCGGCAATCAGCCCCAGCATTTT. Translating it yields CAISESTAGNQPQHF.

The chain uses TRBV7-3 and TRBJ2-3; D may be TRBD2 (6 bases). This CDR3 has 13 amino acids. V lost 4 bases to trimming and J lost 1 base, with 6 bases between them. Germline CDR1 and CDR2: SGHTA and FQGTGA. The CDR3 coding sequence is TGTGCCAGCAGCTGGAGGGGCACAGATACGCAGTATTTT. Amino acid sequence: CASSWRGTDTQYF.

The CDR3 DNA reads as TGTGCCAGCAGCTCTTGGACAGGGGGCAACACTGAAGCTTTCTTT. It codes for CASSSWTGGNTEAFF. The J gene is TRBJ1-1, the V gene TRBV7-9; 11 positions agree with TRBD1. The germline CDR1 and CDR2 sequences are SEHNR and FQNEAQ (reference sequence). The V segment lost 4 bases and the J segment 2 bases; nucleotides outside the gene matches: 3. The CDR3 contains 15 residues.

The genes are TRBV5-1 and TRBJ2-7; 7 bases are shared with TRBD1. The J segment lost 5 bases and the V segment lost 0 bases, leaving 14 bases of the junction unmatched. Germline lookup yields CDR1 SGHRS and CDR2 YFSETQ. The CDR3 spans 17 residues. The CDR3 region is CASSLGGIQGFKHEQYF. The CDR3 coding sequence is TGCGCCAGCAGCTTGGGGGGTATACAGGGGTTCAAACACGAGCAGTACTTC. Based on the CDR3 plus reference TRBV5-1 and TRBJ2-7, the full variable domain is KAGVTQTPRYLIKTRGQQVTLSCSPISGHRSVSWYQQTPGQGLQFLFEYFSETQRNKGNFPGRFSGRQFSNSRSEMNVSTLELGDSALYLCASSLGGIQGFKHEQYFGPGTRLTVT.

This clone occurred once. The CDR3 region is CASSLFPEQTYNEQFF. The CDR3 region has the DNA TGCGCCAGCAGCTTGTTTCCAGAACAGACCTACAATGAGCAGTTCTTC. The chain has TRBV5-1 and TRBJ2-1; D call uncertain. Germline lookup yields CDR1 SGHRS and CDR2 YFSETQ. This CDR3 region has 16 residues. The germline V and J ends were trimmed by 1 base and 2 bases, with 13 bases remaining between them.

This chain uses TRBV5-1 with TRBJ2-5, with TRBD1 matching 10 bases. V dropped 4 bases and J dropped 2; count of bases not matched to a gene: 5. In germline, CDR1 is SGHRS, CDR2 YFSETQ. This CDR3 has 15 amino acids. This CDR3 is CASSMGQGLQETQYF. The CDR3 coding sequence is TGCGCCAGCAGCATGGGACAGGGGCTACAAGAGACCCAGTACTTC.

This clone was detected once. The genes are TRBV4-3 and TRBJ1-1; D gene ambiguous. CDR1 is LGHNA, CDR2 YSLEER, per germline. The CDR3 totals 14 residues. V lost 0 bases and J lost 0, with 5 bases in between. As DNA, the CDR3 is TGCGCCAGCAGCCAAGATTCTGTGAACACTGAAGCTTTCTTT. It specifies CASSQDSVNTEAFF.

V gene TRBV2 combines with J gene TRBJ2-1, with D possibly TRBD2 on 6 matching bases. Deletions cut 6 bases from V and 0 bases from J, with 18 bases between. The CDR3 consists of 17 residues. From germline, CDR1 is SNHLY and CDR2 FYNNEI. This chain's CDR3 is CASRAGGSQSSYNEQFF. The CDR3 DNA reads as TGTGCCAGCAGGGCCGGGGGTTCCCAGAGCTCCTACAATGAGCAGTTCTTC.

The V call is TRBV28, the J call TRBJ2-5; 7 nucleotides line up with TRBD1. The V and J ends lost 2 bases and 1 base, in that order; junction bases with no gene match: 7. The CDR3 loop spans 16 amino acids. CDR1 is MDHEN, CDR2 SYDVKM, per germline. CDR3 bases: TGTGCCAGCAGTTTACTACAGGGGTCGCCCCAAGAGACCCAGTACTTC. Translating gives CASSLLQGSPQETQYF.

The rearrangement links TRBV7-9 to TRBJ1-5; unclear D gene. Germline lookup yields CDR1 SEHNR and CDR2 FQNEAQ (reference sequence). V lost 5 bases to trimming and J lost 6 bases, with 11 bases between them. This CDR3 is built from 13 residues. The CDR3 region has the DNA TGTGCCAGCAGCCACGGATCGGGTCAGCCCCAGCATTTT. Its translation: CASSHGSGQPQHF.

The DNA of the CDR3 is TGTGCCAGCCGAAAGTCGCAGGGCGCGGGACCCAATGAGCAGTTCTTC. This sequence encodes CASRKSQGAGPNEQFF. The gene calls are TRBV7-9 and TRBJ2-1; possible D gene TRBD2, 6 bases. Trimming took off 8 bases at V and 6 bases at J, with 23 bases between the two ends. The CDR3 extends over 16 amino acids. Germline loops: CDR1 SEHNR, CDR2 FQNEAQ (reference sequence).

The chain recombines TRBV4-1 with TRBJ1-2, with D hard to call. The germline CDR1 and CDR2 sequences are MGHRA and YSYEKL. The CDR3 runs to 15 residues. V was shortened by 2 bases and J by 7 bases, with 17 bases between the two germline ends. As DNA, the CDR3 is TGCGCCAGCAGCCAAAGGATCCCGGGATCCCCTGGCTACACCTTC. Its protein product is CASSQRIPGSPGYTF.

V is TRBV5-5 and J is TRBJ1-2; no reliable D call. V was cut by 0 bases and J by 0 bases, with 12 bases left in between. The germline V gene encodes CDR1 SGHKS and CDR2 YYEKEE (reference sequence). This CDR3 is built from 16 residues. The CDR3 loop reads CASSLGPRRSNYGYTF. For the CDR3, the DNA is TGTGCCAGCAGCTTGGGCCCGAGAAGATCTAACTATGGCTACACCTTC.

V and J are TRBV5-1 and TRBJ2-7; TRBD2 matches at 9 bases. Germline V lookup: CDR1 SGHRS, CDR2 YFSETQ. The V segment lost 0 bases and the J segment 2 bases; nucleotides outside the gene matches: 3. The length of the CDR3 is 15 residues. The chain's CDR3 is CASSLASGTPYEQYF. CDR3 DNA sequence: TGCGCCAGCAGCTTGGCTAGCGGGACACCCTACGAGCAGTACTTC.

The J gene is TRBJ1-6, the V gene TRBV12-2; TRBD1 reflects the table's D call only, with no check against the DNA. TRBV12-2 is an annotated pseudogene. This CDR3 contains 13 residues. The CDR3 nucleotides read TGTGCAAGTCGCAACAGCCCGAATCCACCCCTCCACTTT. Its protein is CASRNSPNPPLHF.

The V gene is TRBV5-4, the J gene TRBJ1-2; 7 bases are a match to TRBD1. V was clipped by 0 bases and J by 4 bases; unmatched bases: 3. Germline V gene sequence: CDR1 SGHNT, CDR2 YYREEE (reference sequence). The CDR3 is 14 amino acids. The CDR3: CASSLVDRSYGYTF. The CDR3 DNA sequence: TGTGCCAGCAGCTTGGTGGACAGGAGCTATGGCTACACCTTC.

V is TRBV9 and J is TRBJ1-2, with D maybe TRBD1 (6 bases). The CDR3 contains 15 residues. V lost 2 bases and J 3 bases, leaving 14 bases between the germline ends. CDR1 and CDR2 from the germline V gene are SGDLS and YYNGEE. The CDR3 loop reads CASSVGEGVDYGYTF. The CDR3, as DNA: TGTGCCAGCAGCGTCGGGGAGGGGGTCGACTATGGCTACACCTTC.

This sequence joins TRBV2 and TRBJ1-4, with 8 bases that match TRBD1. V gave up 5 bases and J gave up 10 bases; unmatched junction bases: 9. In germline, CDR1 is SNHLY, CDR2 FYNNEI. The CDR3 is made up of 14 amino acids. CDR3 region: CASSPRTGGRKLFF. As DNA, the CDR3 is TGTGCCAGCAGTCCTCGAACAGGGGGTAGAAAACTGTTTTTT.

V usage is TRBV19 and J usage is TRBJ1-2; tentative D call: TRBD1 (5 bases). Trimming left V 0 bases short and J 4 bases short, with 9 bases between. This CDR3 spans 14 amino acids. Germline V CDR1 and CDR2: LNHDA, SQIVND (reference sequence). CDR3 sequence: CASSIDPGPYGYTF. DNA for the CDR3: TGTGCCAGTAGTATAGATCCAGGGCCCTATGGCTACACCTTC.

The rearrangement joins TRBV2 to TRBJ1-2, with TRBD1 matching 7 bases. V shed 1 base, J shed 5 bases, and the junction held 4 bases outside the gene matches. Germline CDR1 reads SNHLY; CDR2 reads FYNNEI. The CDR3 totals 14 residues. CDR3 sequence: CASSEVGGRYGYTF. As DNA, the CDR3 is TGTGCCAGCAGTGAAGTAGGGGGCCGGTATGGCTACACCTTC.